This record looks at one T cell receptor beta chain sequence and its context. What it recognizes is unknown. This entry belongs to a study of beta chain features in type 1 diabetes. Trimming removed 4 bases from V and 4 bases from J, with 18 bases in between. CDR3 size: 15 residues. Germline assignment: CDR1 SGHNT and CDR2 YYREEE (reference sequence). TCRB transcripts that were expressed got sequenced, as all of the isolated RNA had been reverse transcribed. TCRdb's table, derived via immunoSEQ multiplex PCR, lists solely in-frame clones and lacks some. In the table there are 300,000 to 450,000 clones, around 12% of which are singletons. Study-level findings and limits: There was no resolution here of whether HLA type influences TCRB rearrangement. Fewer junction insertions and more nucleotide deletions appeared in type 1 diabetes patients. TCRB repertoires of naive, central memory and Treg cells appeared more similar among patients than among healthy donors. PCR might favor shorter templates, but any such skew would affect patients and controls equally.

The rearrangement uses TRBV5-4 and TRBJ2-7; D unresolved. The source material was naive CD4+ T cells from blood. The receptor was derived from a man between 18 and 35 years old in good health. The CDR3 nucleotides read TGTGCCAGCAGCCCGCTGACAAGCATCGGTTACGAGCAGTACTTC. It encodes CASSPLTSIGYEQYF.